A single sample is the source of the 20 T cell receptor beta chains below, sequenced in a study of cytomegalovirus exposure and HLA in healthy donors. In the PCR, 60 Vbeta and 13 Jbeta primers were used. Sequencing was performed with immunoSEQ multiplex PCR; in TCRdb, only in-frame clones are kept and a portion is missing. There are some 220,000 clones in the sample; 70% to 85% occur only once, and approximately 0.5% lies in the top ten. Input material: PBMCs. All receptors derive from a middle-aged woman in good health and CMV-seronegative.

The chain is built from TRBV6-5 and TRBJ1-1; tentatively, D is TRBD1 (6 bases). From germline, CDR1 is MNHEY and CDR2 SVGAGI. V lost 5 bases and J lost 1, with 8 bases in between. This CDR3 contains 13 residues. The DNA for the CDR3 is TGTGCCAGCAGTGACAGGAGGAACACTGAAGCTTTCTTT. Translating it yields CASSDRRNTEAFF.

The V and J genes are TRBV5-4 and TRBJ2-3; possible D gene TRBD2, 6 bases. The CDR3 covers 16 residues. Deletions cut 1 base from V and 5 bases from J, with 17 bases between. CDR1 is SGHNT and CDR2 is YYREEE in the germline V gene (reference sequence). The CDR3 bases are TGTGCCAGCAGCTTGCGTGCAGGTCTGCGGGGAGATACGCAGTATTTT. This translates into CASSLRAGLRGDTQYF.

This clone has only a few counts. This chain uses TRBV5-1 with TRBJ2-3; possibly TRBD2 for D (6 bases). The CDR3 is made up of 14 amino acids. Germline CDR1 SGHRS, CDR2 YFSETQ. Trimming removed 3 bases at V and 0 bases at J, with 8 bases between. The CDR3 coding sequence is TGCGCCAGCAGCTATAGCGGTAGCACAGATACGCAGTATTTT. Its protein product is CASSYSGSTDTQYF. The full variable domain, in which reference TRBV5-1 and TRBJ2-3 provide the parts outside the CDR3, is KAGVTQTPRYLIKTRGQQVTLSCSPISGHRSVSWYQQTPGQGLQFLFEYFSETQRNKGNFPGRFSGRQFSNSRSEMNVSTLELGDSALYLCASSYSGSTDTQYFGPGTRLTVL.

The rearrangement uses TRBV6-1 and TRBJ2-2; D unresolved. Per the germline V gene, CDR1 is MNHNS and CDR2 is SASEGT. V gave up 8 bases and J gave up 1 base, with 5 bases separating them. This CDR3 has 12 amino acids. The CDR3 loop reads CASSRNTGELFF. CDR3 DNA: TGTGCCAGCTCCCGGAACACCGGGGAGCTGTTTTTT.

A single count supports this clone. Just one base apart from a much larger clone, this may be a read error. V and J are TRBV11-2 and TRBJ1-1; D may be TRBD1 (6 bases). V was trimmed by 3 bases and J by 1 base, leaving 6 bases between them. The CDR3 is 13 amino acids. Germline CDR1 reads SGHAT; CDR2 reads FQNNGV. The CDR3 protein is CASSLDRNTEAFF. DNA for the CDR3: TGTGCCAGCAGCTTGGACAGGAACACTGAAGCTTTCTTT.

The CDR3 DNA is TGTGCCATCAGTGGGGGGTCCGGGACAGGGGTAAAGAACACTGAAGCTTTCTTT. Translating gives CAISGGSGTGVKNTEAFF. The rearrangement links TRBV10-3 to TRBJ1-1; 10 bases are shared with TRBD1. The CDR3 is 18 residues long. In germline, CDR1 is ENHRY, CDR2 SYGVKD. The junction had 12 bases not matched to a gene; V was cut back by 4 bases and J by 1 base.

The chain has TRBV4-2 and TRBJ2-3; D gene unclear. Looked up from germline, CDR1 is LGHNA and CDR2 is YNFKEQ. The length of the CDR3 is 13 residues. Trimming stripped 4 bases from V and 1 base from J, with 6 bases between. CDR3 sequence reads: CASSLLRTDTQYF. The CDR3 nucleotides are TGTGCCAGCAGCCTTCTACGCACAGATACGCAGTATTTT.

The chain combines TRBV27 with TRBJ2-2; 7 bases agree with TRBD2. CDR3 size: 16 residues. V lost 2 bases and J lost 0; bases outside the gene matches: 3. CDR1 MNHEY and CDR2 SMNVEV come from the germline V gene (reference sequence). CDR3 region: CASSLSGVSNTGELFF. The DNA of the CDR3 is TGTGCCAGCAGTTTAAGCGGGGTATCGAACACCGGGGAGCTGTTTTTT.

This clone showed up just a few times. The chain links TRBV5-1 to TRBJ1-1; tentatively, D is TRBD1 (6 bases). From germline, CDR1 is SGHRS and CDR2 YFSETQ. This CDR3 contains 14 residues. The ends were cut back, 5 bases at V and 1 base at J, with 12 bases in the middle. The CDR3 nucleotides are TGCGCCAGCAGGCTGGACAGAACGAACACTGAAGCTTTCTTT. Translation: CASRLDRTNTEAFF.

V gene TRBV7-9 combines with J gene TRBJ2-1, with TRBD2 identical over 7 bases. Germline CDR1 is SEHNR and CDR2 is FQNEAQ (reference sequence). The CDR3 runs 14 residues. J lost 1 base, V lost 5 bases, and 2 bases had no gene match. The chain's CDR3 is CASSLGGSYNEQFF. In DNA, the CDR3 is TGTGCCAGCAGCCTCGGGGGGTCCTACAATGAGCAGTTCTTC.

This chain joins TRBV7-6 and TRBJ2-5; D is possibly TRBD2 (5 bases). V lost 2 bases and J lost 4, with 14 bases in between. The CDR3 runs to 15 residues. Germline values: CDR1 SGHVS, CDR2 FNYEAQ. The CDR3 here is CASSLNGGRGETQYF. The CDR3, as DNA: TGTGCCAGCAGCTTAAACGGAGGAAGAGGAGAGACCCAGTACTTC.

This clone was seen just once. The CDR3, as DNA: TGTGCCAGCAGTCAGGACAGGGGGCGCAGAGATACGCAGTATTTT. This codes for CASSQDRGRRDTQYF. The J gene is TRBJ2-3, the V gene TRBV7-2; TRBD1 matches 11 bases. This CDR3 contains 15 residues. Germline CDR1 is SGHTA and CDR2 is FQGNSA. The V gene end was trimmed by 6 bases and the J gene end by 5 bases; junction bases not matched to a gene: 7.

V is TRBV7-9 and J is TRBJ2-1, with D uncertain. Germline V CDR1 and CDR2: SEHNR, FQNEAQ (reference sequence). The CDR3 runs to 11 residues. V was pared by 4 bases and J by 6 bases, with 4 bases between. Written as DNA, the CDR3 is TGTGCCAGCAGCTCGGGCAATGAGCAGTTCTTC. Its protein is CASSSGNEQFF.

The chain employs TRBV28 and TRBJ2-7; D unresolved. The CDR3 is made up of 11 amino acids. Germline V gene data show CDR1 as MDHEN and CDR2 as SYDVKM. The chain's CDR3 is CVVRSSYEQYF. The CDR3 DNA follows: TGTGTCGTGCGATCCTCCTACGAGCAGTACTTC.

CDR3 region: CASSNREGEQFF. The CDR3 region has the DNA TGTGCCAGCAGTAATAGGGAGGGTGAGCAGTTCTTC. The chain couples TRBV7-2 to TRBJ2-1; 7 bases fit TRBD2. Trimming took 6 bases from V and 9 from J; bases not matched to a gene: 5. CDR1 is SGHTA and CDR2 is FQGNSA in the germline V gene. The CDR3 spans 12 residues.

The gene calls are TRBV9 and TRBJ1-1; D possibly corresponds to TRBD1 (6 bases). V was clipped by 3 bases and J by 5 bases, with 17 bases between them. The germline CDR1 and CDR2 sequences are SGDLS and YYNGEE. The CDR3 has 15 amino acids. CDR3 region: CASSGPGHGTTEAFF. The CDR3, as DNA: TGTGCCAGCAGCGGACCGGGACATGGGACAACTGAAGCTTTCTTT.

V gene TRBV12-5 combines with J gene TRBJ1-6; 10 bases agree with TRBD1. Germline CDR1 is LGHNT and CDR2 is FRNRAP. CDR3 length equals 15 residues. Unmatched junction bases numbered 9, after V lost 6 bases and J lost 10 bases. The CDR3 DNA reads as TGTGCTAGTGGGACAGGGGGCGCACCGGGGTCACCCCTCCACTTT. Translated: CASGTGGAPGSPLHF.

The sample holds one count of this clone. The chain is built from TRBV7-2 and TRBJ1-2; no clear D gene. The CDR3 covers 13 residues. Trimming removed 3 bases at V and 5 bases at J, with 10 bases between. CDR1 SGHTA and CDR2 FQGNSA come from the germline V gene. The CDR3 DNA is TGTGCCAGCAGCTTGGTCGCGAGTTATGGCTACACCTTC. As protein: CASSLVASYGYTF.

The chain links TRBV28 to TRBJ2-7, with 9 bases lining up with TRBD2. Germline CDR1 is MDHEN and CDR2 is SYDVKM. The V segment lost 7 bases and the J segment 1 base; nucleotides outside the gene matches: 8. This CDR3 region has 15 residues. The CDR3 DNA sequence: TGTGCCAGCACCGGAGCGGGGGGCATGTCCTACGAGCAGTACTTC. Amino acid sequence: CASTGAGGMSYEQYF.

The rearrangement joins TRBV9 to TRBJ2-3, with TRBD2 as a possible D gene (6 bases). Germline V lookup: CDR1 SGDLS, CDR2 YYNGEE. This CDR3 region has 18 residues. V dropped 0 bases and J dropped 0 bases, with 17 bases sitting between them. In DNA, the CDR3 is TGTGCCAGCAGCGTAGTGTTCGGGAGTAGCGCGAGCACAGATACGCAGTATTTT. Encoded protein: CASSVVFGSSASTDTQYF.